This entry is about one TCR beta chain. Its antigen is not known. These data belong to a study of T cell responses to AZD1222 COVID-19 vaccine. Across the study: The analysis combined second doses at about 4 or about 12 weeks.

Regarding the study as a whole: Spike-specific TCRs gained breadth and depth after people received two AZD1222 doses. Most donors were white British, females outnumbered males, and clonal diversity was possibly underestimated. CD4 TCRs linked to vaccination spanned spike, dominating at 160-218 and 743-854.

Germline V lookup: CDR1 LGHDT, CDR2 YNNKEL (reference sequence). The CDR3 runs to 11 residues. V lost 0 bases to trimming and J lost 8 bases, with 2 bases between them. Data came from immunoSEQ multiplex PCR; TCRdb stores just in-frame clones and leaves some out. The sample contains 95,000 to 150,000 clones, 85% to 90% of which appear only once. This clonotype was sampled from an adult in good health. The chain links TRBV3-1 (or the pseudogene TRBV3-2) to TRBJ2-1; D call uncertain. This specimen was peripheral blood, taken on day 0 of AZD1222 vaccination. CDR3 protein: CASSQDYEQFF. In DNA form, the CDR3 reads TGTGCCAGCAGCCAAGATTATGAGCAGTTCTTC.